Sequencing of this T cell receptor (beta chain) was carried out in a study of cytomegalovirus exposure and HLA in healthy donors. Per the germline V gene, CDR1 is MGHRA and CDR2 is YSYEKL. Trimming removed 4 bases from V and 3 bases from J; junction bases left unmatched: 5. The CDR3 is 15 amino acids. TCRdb's copy holds only in-frame clones and misses some; the assay was immunoSEQ multiplex PCR. Of approximately 82,000 clones detected, 90% to 95% appear once; the ten largest clones hold more than 0.65%. This clonotype was obtained from a woman aged 18-29 years in good health and CMV-seronegative. Sequencing was done on a sample of PBMCs. The chain employs TRBV4-1 and TRBJ2-3; 9 nucleotides line up with TRBD1. The CDR3 sequence: CASSPQDRGTDTQYF. CDR3 sequence (DNA): TGCGCCAGCAGCCCCCAGGACAGGGGAACAGATACGCAGTATTTT.